This TCR beta chain is drawn from a study of identifying expanded T cells in peripheral blood. V was pared by 6 bases and J by 6 bases, with 14 bases between. Germline lookup yields CDR1 WSHSY and CDR2 SAAADI. The CDR3 has 13 amino acids. No infections or other immune events were documented during collection. Assay: immunoSEQ multiplex PCR; the TCRdb copy retains only in-frame clones and omits some. Of around 94,000 clones detected, approximately 84% appear once; the ten largest clones hold 4% to 5.5%. Material for sequencing was blood. The clonotype comes from a person aged 18 to 70 in good health. This chain connects TRBV10-2 to TRBJ1-1; a weak D match, TRBD1 (6 bases). The CDR3 nucleotides read TGCGCCAGCAGCGGAGGGGGTATCTCTGAAGCTTTCTTT. It codes for CASSGGGISEAFF.